This T cell receptor (beta chain) comes out of a study of blood T cell repertoires in COVID-19. Study as a whole: Both acute and convalescent COVID-19 samples were obtained from the United States, Italy and Spain. In each case, the material was cDNA or gDNA derived from T cells, B-cell-depleted T cells, or PBMCs.

Losses at the gene ends were 10 bases for V and 6 bases for J; bases not matched to a gene: 17. CDR1 is SGHRS and CDR2 is YFSETQ in the germline V gene. The CDR3 covers 15 residues. In the authors' workflow: Reference gene primers were amplified, and this amplification served to estimate nucleated cell counts. Data came from immunoSEQ multiplex PCR; TCRdb stores just in-frame clones and leaves some out. Clone size and the V and J calls come from that table; the DNA yielded D and trimming. The sample includes a few hundred thousand clones, approximately 88% of them seen just once. The TCR was taken from a woman in her 30s with COVID-19, enrolled during active disease. The rearrangement uses TRBV5-1 and TRBJ1-1; 8 bases are shared with TRBD1. Specimen: peripheral blood. CDR3 sequence (DNA): TGCGCCTCCGCCTCCGATGGGCAGGGGGCGGCTGAAGCTTTCTTT. Its protein product is CASASDGQGAAEAFF.